This is a list of T cell receptor beta chains from one sample in a study of OX40 agonist ivuxolimab in advanced cancers. Assay: immunoSEQ multiplex PCR; the TCRdb copy retains only in-frame clones and omits some. The data contain about 77,000 clones, roughly 94% of them singletons. The sample in question was CD4+ or CD8+ T cells sorted from blood, obtained in a trial of the OX40 agonist ivuxolimab. These receptors all stem from an adult with an advanced solid tumor such as melanoma, head and neck, liver or kidney cancer. CDR3s include the opening cysteine and the closing phenylalanine or tryptophan. A D gene is named only where the DNA matches it firmly.

v_call	cdr3_length	j_call	d_call	cdr3_aa	cdr3_nt
TRBV19	14	TRBJ2-7	NA	CASSKRGEAYEQYF	TGTGCCAGTAGCAAGCGAGGCGAAGCCTACGAGCAGTACTTC
TRBV27	16	TRBJ1-2	TRBD1	CASSLWGDRGDYGYTF	TGTGCCAGCAGTTTATGGGGGGACAGGGGAGACTATGGCTACACCTTC
TRBV4-1	15	TRBJ1-5	NA	CASGQNRVSSQPQHF	TGCGCCAGCGGCCAAAACAGGGTATCAAGTCAGCCCCAGCATTTT
TRBV7-6	14	TRBJ1-5	NA	CASSLEGANQPQHF	TGTGCCAGCAGCTTGGAGGGAGCAAATCAGCCCCAGCATTTT
TRBV7-2	16	TRBJ2-3	TRBD2	CASSLNGGGAGDTQYF	TGTGCCAGCAGCTTAAATGGCGGGGGGGCCGGAGATACGCAGTATTTT
TRBV6-1	15	TRBJ1-4	NA	CASSEGGGWDEKLFF	TGTGCCAGCAGTGAAGGTGGGGGCTGGGATGAAAAACTGTTTTTT
TRBV5-1	18	TRBJ2-2	TRBD1	CASSLTGEEFTSTGELFF	TGCGCCAGCAGCTTGACAGGGGAAGAGTTCACGAGCACCGGGGAGCTGTTTTTT
TRBV4-3	16	TRBJ2-7	NA	CASSQGIRLLGYEQYF	TGCGCCAGCAGCCAAGGTATCAGACTATTGGGCTACGAGCAGTACTTC
TRBV2	13	TRBJ2-7	TRBD2	CASLASGRAEQYF	TGTGCCAGCTTAGCTAGCGGGAGGGCCGAGCAGTACTTC
TRBV4-3	15	TRBJ2-1	TRBD2	CASSRSRGGPNEQFF	TGCGCCAGCAGCAGGTCGCGGGGGGGCCCCAATGAGCAGTTCTTC
TRBV4-1	15	TRBJ2-4	NA	CASSQRIAEGNIQYF	TGCGCCAGCAGCCAAAGGATAGCGGAGGGGAACATTCAGTACTTC
TRBV6-5	11	TRBJ2-7	NA	CASSYRYEQYF	TGTGCCAGCAGTTACCGGTACGAGCAGTACTTC
TRBV14	15	TRBJ2-7	TRBD1	CASSQEGQGSYEQYF	TGTGCCAGCAGCCAAGAGGGACAGGGTTCCTACGAGCAGTACTTC